Given below is one T cell receptor beta chain in context. These data come from a study of ipilimumab plus nivolumab after autologous stem cell transplantation. This CDR3 has 13 residues. The germline gives CDR1 SGHTA, CDR2 FQGNSA. Trimming removed 2 bases at V and 7 bases at J, with 11 bases between. Starting 14 to 28 days after autologous transplant, ipilimumab 1 mg/kg was given. TCRdb's copy holds only in-frame clones and misses some; the assay was immunoSEQ multiplex PCR. This sample yields 43,000 or so clones, of which 70% to 90% are seen a single time; roughly 1% belongs to the top ten. The chain employs TRBV7-2 and TRBJ2-5, with D possibly TRBD2 on 5 matching bases. The clonotype was recovered from a male donor with multiple myeloma. This material consisted of PBMCs, taken in a trial of ipilimumab plus nivolumab as post-transplant consolidation. The CDR3: CASSLPGLGTQYF. The DNA of the CDR3 is TGTGCCAGCAGCTTACCAGGACTGGGGACCCAGTACTTC. Combining the CDR3 with reference TRBV7-2 and TRBJ2-5 gives the whole variable domain GAGVSQSPSNKVTEKGKDVELRCDPISGHTALYWYRQSLGQGLEFLIYFQGNSAPDKSGLPSDRFSAERTGGSVSTLTIQRTQQEDSAVYLCASSLPGLGTQYFGPGTRLLVL.